The entry below gives a single T cell receptor beta chain sequence along with its context. This specimen comes from a study of blood T cell repertoires in COVID-19. Across the study: Samples came from the United States, Italy and Spain, spanning acute and convalescent COVID-19. From T cells, B-cell-depleted T cells, or PBMCs came the material, which was cDNA or gDNA.

There are 16 residues in the CDR3. Germline CDR1 LNHDA, CDR2 SQIVND (reference sequence). V shed 7 bases and J 0 bases; nucleotides not matched to a gene: 6. How the authors handled the data: Amplified reference gene primers provided the basis for estimating nucleated cell counts. The method was immunoSEQ multiplex PCR; TCRdb's version includes in-frame clones alone and lacks a portion of them. V, J and clone size are those of that table, while D and trimming were read from the DNA. The sample consists of tens of thousands of clones, roughly 82% of them appearing once. This sequence joins TRBV19 and TRBJ2-6; TRBD1 agrees at 7 bases. The sequence came from a human donor in a cohort sampled during active COVID-19. What was sequenced was peripheral blood. For the CDR3, the DNA is TGTGCCAGTAAGGCAGGGGGATACTCTGGGGCCAACGTCCTGACTTTC. Protein: CASKAGGYSGANVLTF. Based on the CDR3 plus reference TRBV19 and TRBJ2-6, the full variable domain is DGGITQSPKYLFRKEGQNVTLSCEQNLNHDAMYWYRQDPGQGLRLIYYSQIVNDFQKGDIAEGYSVSREKKESFPLTVTSAQKNPTAFYLCASKAGGYSGANVLTFGAGSRLTVL.